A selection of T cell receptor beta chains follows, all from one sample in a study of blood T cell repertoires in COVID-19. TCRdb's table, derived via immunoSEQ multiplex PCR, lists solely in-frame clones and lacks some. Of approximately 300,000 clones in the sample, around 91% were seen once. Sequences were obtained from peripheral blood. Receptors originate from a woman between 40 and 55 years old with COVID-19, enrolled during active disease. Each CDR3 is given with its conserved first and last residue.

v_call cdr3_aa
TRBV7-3 CASSFGFGLAGEETQYF
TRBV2 CAGGGARWETQYF
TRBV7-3 CASSPQRSHTEAFF
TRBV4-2 CASSQEEGSLYF
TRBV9 CASSPFRREYNEQFF
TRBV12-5 CASGLTVGSYNEQFF
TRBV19 CASSLLPNQPQHF
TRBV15 CATSRDLPARTEAFF
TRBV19 CASSIRGNTEAFF
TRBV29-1 CSVVTGSEAFF
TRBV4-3 CASSQRDRVDYGYTF
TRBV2 CASKKPGQENIQYF
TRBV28 CASSLIGGTGDNSPLHF
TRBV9 CASSVGSGGAYNEQFF
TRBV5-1 CASSFISGLNTEAFF
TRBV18 CASSPPSELAGVRFEQYF
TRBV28 CASSSPGQNSYEQYF
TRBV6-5 CASAPRDEQYF
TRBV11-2 CASREAAVEGKNIQYF
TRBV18 CASGGTRPKNTEAFF
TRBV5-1 CASSLEPSTSSYEQYF
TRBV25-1 CASHPSGVPGELFF
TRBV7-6 CASSLGANNGREPLHF
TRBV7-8 CASSNRGVNTEAFF
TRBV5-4 CASSLPRTGTYEQYF
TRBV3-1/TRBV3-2 CASSQDGQGVTNTIYF
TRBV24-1 CATSDLQASSTDTQYF
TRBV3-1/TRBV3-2 CASSVPGLPNEQFF